This T cell receptor (beta chain) was captured in a study of T cells in Graves' hyperthyroidism and ophthalmopathy (dated by TCRdb to about 2019). Concerning the study at large: Peripheral blood was collected at initial diagnosis, before any treatment. To identify TCR V-J signatures that set the groups apart, the researchers used a discovery cohort of 100 patients, made up of 43 with Graves' ophthalmopathy and some 56 with stable Graves' hyperthyroidism. An independent validation cohort of under 20 hyperthyroidism patients and 17 patients who later progressed to ophthalmopathy tested prospective prediction of ophthalmopathy. The 75 to 100 discovery patients were randomly split 7:3 into training and test sets. The study also compared thyroid tissue and blood T-cell repertoires from five or six Graves' hyperthyroidism patients. After blood sampling, hyperthyroidism patients were treated with methimazole at a starting dose of 30 mg daily, and ophthalmopathy patients were treated with high-dose intravenous methylprednisolone. According to the paper, TCR Vbeta CDR3 sequencing was carried out on approximately 140 peripheral blood samples, which came from fewer than 50 ophthalmopathy, 75 or so hyperthyroidism and some 17 progressor patients. What the study reported, not specific to this receptor: No statistical method was used to fix the sample size in advance, and group allocation was not hidden from the investigators. Most expanded thyroid clonotypes (frequency above 0.001) were also detected in blood, suggesting blood repertoires may reflect thyroid immune responses. A 13 V-J signature model separated ophthalmopathy from stable hyperthyroidism, with approximately 87% sensitivity and around 84% specificity in cross-validation and 80%/75% in testing. During validation, the model predicted progression to ophthalmopathy a median of approximately six months ahead of onset, with around 71% sensitivity and roughly 72% specificity.

V has 2 bases trimmed and J has 2 bases trimmed; junction bases matching no gene number 9. CDR1 and CDR2 are drawn from the germline V gene (reference sequence): DFQATT, SNEGSKA. Taken from cysteine to phenylalanine, the CDR3 has 15 residues. Only CDR3 DNA remains: 45 bases, in frame from the first base. This clonotype was recorded at least ten times. Its target antigen remains unknown. Nothing much larger sits one base from this clone, and base qualities are not available. Ophthalmopathy patients had moderately to severely active disease, Clinical Activity Score of at least 3, NOSPECS grade of at least 4, and duration under 3 months. Any patient with an uncontrolled infection, another autoimmune disease, pregnancy or lactation was excluded. Diagnoses were based on clinical symptoms, serum thyroxine and TRAb, thyroid ultrasound and orbital computed tomography. Ficoll-Paque density gradient centrifugation was used to isolate PBMCs from about 10 ml of fresh peripheral blood. Total RNA was extracted with Trizol reagent, and quality was checked on an Agilent 2100 Bioanalyzer.

The TCR beta CDR3 regions were amplified from RNA transcripts. The TCR CDR3 was subjected to a first round of RT-PCR using the HTBI primer set and the Qiagen OneStep RT-PCR kit. The libraries were constructed in a second round of multiplex PCR and then size-selected and purified. The libraries were sequenced on an Illumina HiSeq2000 using paired-end 100 bp reads. The study's own analysis went as follows. SOAPnuke was used to process the raw data, throwing out any read that contained adapters or uncalled bases, had a mean Phred below 15, or lacked an exact constant-primer or identifier match. COPE v1.2.5 was used to merge the high-quality paired reads, and each unique nucleotide sequence was defined as a clonotype. Clonotypes were aligned to IMGT TRBV, TRBD and TRBJ reference segments using MiTCR v1.1. Only V-J combinations with frequency above 0.0001, covering roughly 99% of repertoires, were analysed. The TCS score was defined as the ratio of F50 (clonal expansion) to E x V (chaos), calculated using BLOSUM62-based TCRdist between CDR3 peptides within each V-J. Welch's t-statistics and random forest reduced 500 to 650 V-J features to 13, which were used in a naive Bayes classifier (R e1071). TCRdb itself trimmed the public reads at Q25 with fastp, ran MiXCR and retained productive beta chains. CDR3 protein sequences are deduplicated, and each keeps its most common genes and DNA. TCRdb, not the original authors, processed these V and J calls. This sample gives around 530,000 distinct CDR3 sequences in total; 15% to 20% of them show up just once. The ten largest clones capture 17% of the sample.

The sequence was obtained from a woman aged 18 to 35 with Graves' ophthalmopathy. The sequence joins TRBV20-1 to TRBJ2-7; TRBD1 lines up with 7 middle nucleotides. Sequenced input: blood. CDR3 reads: CSARPGTAAPYEQYF. The DNA sequence follows: TGCAGTGCTAGACCCGGGACAGCAGCTCCCTACGAGCAGTACTTC.